Shown below are 18 T cell receptor beta chains from a single sample sequenced in a study of CD8+CD57+ T cells in acquired aplastic anemia. Both TCR beta VDJ combination and CDR3 sequence profiling were carried out. Genomic DNA was the template for this profiling. Via MiXCR, TCRdb re-called the reads, giving one row per CDR3 protein. The sample comprises hundreds of thousands of distinct CDR3 sequences, 65% to 80% of which are singletons, and 4% rests with the top ten. The specimen sequenced was sorted CD4+, CD8+, or CD8+CD57+ T cells (not recorded which) from PBMCs. These TCRs come from a human donor in good health, serving as a control.

As for this clonotype: One junction end disagrees with the germline gene, perhaps due to a read error. V is TRBV29-1 and J is TRBJ2-3; no firm D call. The CDR3 extends over 13 amino acids. The germline V gene encodes CDR1 SQVTM and CDR2 ANQGSEA. The CDR3, as DNA: TGCAGCGTTTCGCAATTCCCTTGGGATACCCAGTATTTT. As protein: CSVSQFPWDTQYF.

About this clonotype itself: A junction boundary mismatches the germline segment, possibly from a read error. The chain uses TRBV5-1 and TRBJ1-1; D uncertain. Per germline, CDR1 SGHRS and CDR2 YFSETQ. The CDR3 consists of 14 residues. The CDR3 bases are TGTGCCAGCAGACTGACCGGTTCCTACGATGAAGCTTTCTTT. It codes for CASRLTGSYDEAFF.

This clonotype was counted a single time. V gene TRBV19 combines with J gene TRBJ1-6, with no clear D. Germline-derived CDR1 and CDR2 are LNHDA and SQIVND (reference sequence). This CDR3 spans 14 amino acids. Trimming removed 4 bases at V and 19 bases at J, with 23 bases between. CDR3 protein: CASSTVPLDSPQHF. The CDR3 DNA reads as TGTGCCAGTAGTACGGTACCATTAGACTCGCCCCAGCACTTT.

About this clonotype: An end of the junction does not agree with germline; a read error may underlie this. The CDR3 nucleotides read TGTGCCAGCAGCTTATCGCTAACACCGTATGAGTCACCCTTC. Translation gives CASSLSLTPYESPF. The chain combines TRBV7-2 with TRBJ2-7; D unresolved. The V gene's germline CDR1 is SGHTA and CDR2 FQGNSA. The CDR3 is made up of 14 amino acids.

The chain carries TRBV24-1 and TRBJ2-3; D is uncertain. The CDR3 length is 13 residues. Trimming cost V 5 bases and J 10 bases, with 15 bases left between them. Germline loops: CDR1 KGHDR, CDR2 SFDVKD. The CDR3 DNA reads TGTGCCACCAGTGGGTGCGGATCAAATTCGCAGTATTTT. It specifies CATSGCGSNSQYF.

Ten or more counts support this clonotype. The chain uses TRBV12-3 or TRBV12-4 and TRBJ2-3; 10 bases line up with TRBD2. This CDR3 has 12 residues. V shed 2 bases, J shed 14 bases, and the junction held 4 bases outside the gene matches. CDR3 amino acids: CASSLSSGGPYF. The CDR3 DNA sequence: TGTGCCAGCAGTTTATCTAGCGGGGGCCCGTATTTT.

A remark on this clonotype: Its ends do not fully match the called genes, so a read error is possible. The rearrangement links TRBV4-1 to TRBJ2-2; D not certain. This CDR3 is built from 15 residues. Germline CDR1 MGHRA, CDR2 YSYEKL. CDR3 region: CATSLRTTYTGELFF. The CDR3 DNA sequence: TGCGCCACCAGCTTAAGGACCACCTACACCGGGGAGCTGTTTTTT.

The gene calls are TRBV5-6 and TRBJ2-7; TRBD1 aligns across 7 bases. The germline gives CDR1 SGHDT, CDR2 YYEEEE. V lost 5 bases, J lost 0 bases, and 8 bases stayed unmatched. This CDR3 spans 15 amino acids. The CDR3 region is CASSSTGKTSYEQYV. For the CDR3, the DNA is TGTGCCAGCAGTTCGACAGGGAAGACCTCCTACGAGCAGTACGTC.

This clonotype was seen a single time. This chain connects TRBV10-3 to TRBJ2-6, with 7 bases lining up with TRBD1. Germline assignment: CDR1 ENHRY and CDR2 SYGVKD. With 4 bases clipped from V and 1 base from J, the junction kept 4 bases outside the gene matches. The length of the CDR3 is 16 residues. This CDR3 is CAISGDRVSGANVLTF. For the CDR3, the DNA is TGTGCCATCAGTGGAGACAGGGTATCTGGGGCCAACGTCCTGACTTTC.

As to this clonotype: The CDR3 carries no conserved terminal phenylalanine or tryptophan, so it likely arises from a read error. No DNA is shown, since the ends of the CDR3 on it are uncertain; the CDR3 is the one TCRdb lists. The V gene is TRBV2, the J gene TRBJ1-1; the tabulated D call, TRBD1, remains unverified against the DNA. The CDR3 spans 15 amino acids, including both terminal residues. Germline lookup yields CDR1 SNHLY and CDR2 FYNNEI. The CDR3 is CASSVDRETEAFFGQ.

The rearrangement joins TRBV2 to TRBJ2-7; D remains ambiguous. This CDR3 region has 16 residues. The V gene's germline CDR1 is SNHLY and CDR2 FYNNEI. V shed 2 bases and J shed 0 bases, with 14 bases lying between them. The chain's CDR3 is CASSENPLSVSYEQYF. The CDR3 DNA is TGTGCCAGCAGTGAAAACCCATTATCCGTCTCCTACGAGCAGTACTTC.

This clonotype was seen at least ten times. This sequence joins TRBV6-5 and TRBJ2-5, with 8 bases aligning to TRBD2. V lost 2 bases and J lost 1; bases outside the gene matches: 6. Germline lookup yields CDR1 MNHEY and CDR2 SVGAGI. CDR3 size: 16 residues. This CDR3 is CASSYRDSGAQETQYF. The CDR3 DNA sequence: TGTGCCAGCAGTTACCGAGATAGCGGGGCCCAAGAGACCCAGTACTTC.

Details on this clonotype: This could be a read error, since a much larger clone is one nucleotide away. As the CDR3 is not closed by the conserved phenylalanine or tryptophan, this likely results from a read error. The rearrangement uses TRBV10-1 and TRBJ1-6; 7 nucleotides line up with TRBD1. There are 16 residues in the CDR3. Germline CDR1 WNHNN, CDR2 SYGVQD (reference sequence). V dropped 6 bases and J dropped 0; count of bases not matched to a gene: 5. The DNA of the CDR3 is TGCGCCAGCAGCCCCCGGGACAGCTCCTATAATTCACCCCTCCACCTT. Its protein product is CASSPRDSSYNSPLHL.

Ten or more counts support this clonotype. The CDR3 sequence: CASSYEQGTYEQYF. As DNA, the CDR3 is TGTGCCAGCAGTTACGAGCAGGGCACCTACGAGCAGTACTTC. This chain joins TRBV6-6 and TRBJ2-7, with a possible D match to TRBD1 (5 bases). The CDR3 runs 14 residues. V was pared by 2 bases and J by 2 bases, with 10 bases between. Germline V CDR1 and CDR2: MNHNY, SVGAGI (reference sequence).

V and J are TRBV7-2 and TRBJ2-5, with 8 bases identical to TRBD2. Unmatched junction bases numbered 9, after V lost 1 base and J lost 2 bases. There are 17 residues in the CDR3. Germline V gene lookup returns CDR1 SGHTA and CDR2 FQGNSA. CDR3 residues: CASSLVRGGGLQETQYF. The CDR3 region has the DNA TGTGCCAGCAGCTTAGTACGGGGCGGGGGGCTACAAGAGACCCAGTACTTC.

The J gene is TRBJ2-1, the V gene TRBV2, with 13 positions matching TRBD2. CDR3 length equals 15 residues. Germline trimming cut 4 bases from V and 7 bases from J; bases unmatched to any gene: 4. Germline assignment: CDR1 SNHLY and CDR2 FYNNEI. CDR3 protein: CASSVRTSGRNEQFF. The CDR3, as DNA: TGTGCCAGCAGTGTACGGACTAGCGGGAGAAATGAGCAGTTCTTC.

This chain uses TRBV19 with TRBJ1-1, with TRBD1 matching over 8 bases. From germline, CDR1 is LNHDA and CDR2 SQIVND (reference sequence). The CDR3 covers 14 residues. The V gene end was trimmed by 6 bases and the J gene end by 4 bases; junction bases not matched to a gene: 7. The CDR3 spells CASSYDRGFTEAFF. In DNA form, the CDR3 reads TGTGCCAGTAGCTACGACAGGGGATTCACTGAAGCTTTCTTT.

The genes are TRBV20-1 and TRBJ1-1; D possibly corresponds to TRBD1 (5 bases). The CDR3 runs to 15 residues. Trimming cost V 3 bases and J 2 bases, with 16 bases left between them. The germline gives CDR1 DFQATT, CDR2 SNEGSKA (reference sequence). DNA for the CDR3: TGCAGTGCTAGTGACGTTACAGGTTTCAACACTGAAGCTTTCTTT. Its translation: CSASDVTGFNTEAFF.